This T cell receptor (beta chain) was observed in a study of T cell repertoires in cytomegalovirus infection. Regarding the study as a whole: Within the response measured ex vivo, HLA-C-restricted CMV-specific TCR beta clonotypes were dominant.

As to this clonotype: What it binds is unknown.

TCRdb reanalysed the reads using MiXCR and keeps one entry per CDR3 protein. Of about 740,000 distinct CDR3 sequences in the sample, 35% to 45% were seen once. This sequence originates from a human donor in good health (CMV status not recorded). Some clones in this sample may be carry-over from other donors' samples. The sequenced sample was PBMCs.

CDR3 nucleotides: TGTGCCAGCAGTCCCCCGATATCGGACACTGAAGCTTTCTTT. This encodes CASSPPISDTEAFF. The chain is built from TRBV6-6 and TRBJ1-1; D not certain. The CDR3 length is 14 residues. Germline V lookup: CDR1 MNHNY, CDR2 SVGAGI (reference sequence). The ends were cut back, 5 bases at V and 3 bases at J, with 13 bases in the middle.